This entry concerns a single T cell receptor beta chain. These data are taken from a study of cytomegalovirus exposure and HLA in healthy donors. The PCR was carried out with 60 Vbeta primers and 13 Jbeta primers. As handled by the study authors: Approximately 72 million unique TCR beta chains, some 9.9 million of them shared, were counted by a later analysis. Method: immunoSEQ multiplex PCR; TCRdb's copy keeps in-frame clones and lacks some. D and trimming were read from the DNA, whereas the V and J calls and clone size are those reported in that table. The data show about 190,000 clones, roughly four fifths seen once. This clonotype originated in a woman aged 25 to 39 in good health and CMV-seronegative. Sequencing was done on a sample of PBMCs.

This CDR3 is CASSLLRQEMMPGELFF. The CDR3 nucleotides read TGTGCCAGCAGTTTGCTACGACAGGAAATGATGCCCGGGGAGCTGTTTTTT. The chain has TRBV27 and TRBJ2-2; possibly TRBD1 for D (6 bases). The CDR3 runs 17 residues. Germline CDR1 is MNHEY and CDR2 is SMNVEV (reference sequence). V lost 3 bases and J lost 6, with 20 bases in between.